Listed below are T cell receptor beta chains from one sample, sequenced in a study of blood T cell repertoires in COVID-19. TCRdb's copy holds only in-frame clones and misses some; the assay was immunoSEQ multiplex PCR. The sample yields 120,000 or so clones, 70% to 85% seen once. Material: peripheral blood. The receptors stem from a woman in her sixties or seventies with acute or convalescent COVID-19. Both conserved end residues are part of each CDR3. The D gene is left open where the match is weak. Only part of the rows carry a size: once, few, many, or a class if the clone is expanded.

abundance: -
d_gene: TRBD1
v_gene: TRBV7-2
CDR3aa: CASSFESGQYGYTF

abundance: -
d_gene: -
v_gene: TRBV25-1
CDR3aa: CASQPGSGGAGGYTF

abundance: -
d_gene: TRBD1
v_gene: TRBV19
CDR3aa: CASSLLGTGGETQYF

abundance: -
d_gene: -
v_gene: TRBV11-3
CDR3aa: CASGGIEGSPLHF

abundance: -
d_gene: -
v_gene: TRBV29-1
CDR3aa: CSVAGHLNTEAFF

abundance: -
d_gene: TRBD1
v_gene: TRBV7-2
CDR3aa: CASSLTWTGGFGNTIYF

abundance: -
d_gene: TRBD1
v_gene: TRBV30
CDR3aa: CAWRMTGGYGYTF

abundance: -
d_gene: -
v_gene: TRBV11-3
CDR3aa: CASSLGIVGSSGNTIYF

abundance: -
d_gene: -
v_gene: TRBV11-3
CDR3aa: CASSLGTYGEQYF

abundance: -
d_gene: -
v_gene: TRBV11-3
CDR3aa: CASSVRQNTEAFF

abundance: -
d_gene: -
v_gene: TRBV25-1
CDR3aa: CASSASSRGGYEQYF

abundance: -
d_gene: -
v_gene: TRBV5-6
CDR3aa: CASSFRRGGNTIYF

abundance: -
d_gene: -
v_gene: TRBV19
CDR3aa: CASSIMLAGTDTQYF

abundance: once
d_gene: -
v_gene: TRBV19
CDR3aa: CASSQDIGVNSPLHF

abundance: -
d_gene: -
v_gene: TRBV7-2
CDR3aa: CASSLSYRSYNEQFF

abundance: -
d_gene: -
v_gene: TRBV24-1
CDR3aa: CATSDSGYGYTF

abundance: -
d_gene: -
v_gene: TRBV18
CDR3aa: CASSPIEPRASGELFF

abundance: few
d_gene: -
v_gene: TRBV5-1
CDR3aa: CASSLAAGEYGYTF